This passage covers 10 T cell receptor beta chains from one sample sequenced in a study of cytomegalovirus exposure and HLA in healthy donors. The PCR used 60 Vbeta and 13 Jbeta primers. The repertoire was sequenced with immunoSEQ multiplex PCR; TCRdb's copy has only in-frame clones and lacks some. This sample has roughly 100,000 clones; around 80% occur once, and the top ten carry 1.5% to 2%. Sequenced sample: PBMCs. The source is a woman aged 40 to 55 in good health and CMV-seronegative.

The gene calls are TRBV4-1 and TRBJ1-2, with a possible D match to TRBD1 (6 bases). V dropped 3 bases and J dropped 4 bases, with 18 bases sitting between them. CDR1 and CDR2 from the germline V gene are MGHRA and YSYEKL. The CDR3 consists of 16 residues. The CDR3 DNA is TGCGCCAGCAGCCAGCCTACAGGGAATCGTGGCTATGGCTACACCTTC. As protein: CASSQPTGNRGYGYTF.

The V gene is TRBV7-9, the J gene TRBJ1-6; D gene ambiguous. V gave up 1 base and J gave up 8 bases, with 6 bases separating them. From germline, CDR1 is SEHNR and CDR2 FQNEAQ (reference sequence). The CDR3 is 13 amino acids. CDR3 bases: TGTGCCAGCAGCTTAGGGCGGGATTCACCCCTCCACTTT. It specifies CASSLGRDSPLHF.

The rearrangement links TRBV9 to TRBJ2-1; 8 bases fit TRBD1. Germline V gene data show CDR1 as SGDLS and CDR2 as YYNGEE. The CDR3 has 15 amino acids. The V segment lost 7 bases and the J segment 1 base; nucleotides outside the gene matches: 7. The CDR3 DNA sequence: TGTGCCAGCGGGCCCCGGGACAGGTCCTACAATGAGCAGTTCTTC. Translated, it gives CASGPRDRSYNEQFF.

The CDR3 DNA follows: TGTGCCAGCAGTTGCCAGGGCTGCTATGGCTACACCTTC. It is translated as CASSCQGCYGYTF. The chain combines TRBV6-8 with TRBJ1-2, with D possibly being TRBD1 (5 bases). CDR1 and CDR2 from the germline V gene are MNHGY and SAAAGT. V lost 4 bases to trimming and J lost 4 bases, with 10 bases between them. The CDR3 runs to 13 residues.

The chain joins TRBV11-2 to TRBJ1-2, with D hard to call. Trimming shortened V by 0 bases and J by 1 base, and 9 bases separated the two germline ends. The CDR3 sequence is 15 residues long. CDR1 is SGHAT, CDR2 FQNNGV, per germline. The CDR3 nucleotides read TGTGCCAGCAGCTTAGAGAGGAACTATAACTATGGCTACACCTTC. This sequence encodes CASSLERNYNYGYTF.

The CDR3 region has the DNA TGTGCCAGCTCCACCCACCCAGGGGGGGAGACCCAGTACTTC. Amino acids: CASSTHPGGETQYF. The V and J genes are TRBV6-1 and TRBJ2-5, with D tentatively TRBD1 (7 bases). V was cut by 8 bases and J by 5 bases, with 18 bases left in between. The germline gives CDR1 MNHNS, CDR2 SASEGT. This CDR3 contains 14 residues.

This rearrangement joins TRBV5-1 to TRBJ2-7; 10 bases fit TRBD1. Looked up from germline, CDR1 is SGHRS and CDR2 is YFSETQ. V gave up 0 bases and J gave up 3 bases; unmatched junction bases: 3. CDR3 size: 15 residues. The CDR3 sequence: CASSLGTGGGYEQYF. The CDR3 DNA reads TGCGCCAGCAGCTTGGGGACAGGGGGAGGCTACGAGCAGTACTTC.

V gene TRBV12-2 combines with J gene TRBJ1-5; the table calls TRBD1, which could not be checked here. TRBV12-2 is a recognized pseudogene. CDR3 length equals 19 residues. CDR3: CASRFLRMDREVSNQPQHF. For the CDR3, the DNA is TGTGCAAGTCGCTTCCTCAGGATGGACAGAGAGGTTAGCAATCAGCCCCAGCATTTT.

V usage is TRBV4-1 and J usage is TRBJ1-4; TRBD1 matches 7 bases. The CDR3 spans 15 residues. Germline V lookup: CDR1 MGHRA, CDR2 YSYEKL. J gave up 4 bases and V 1 base, and 3 bases lay outside the gene matches. CDR3 sequence (DNA): TGCGCCAGCAGCCAAGGGGACAGATTTAATGAAAAACTGTTTTTT. Translation: CASSQGDRFNEKLFF.

In its sample, this clone was seen many times. The rearrangement uses TRBV25-1 and TRBJ2-7; D unresolved. Deletions cut 4 bases from V and 2 bases from J, with 18 bases between. The CDR3 consists of 16 residues. CDR1 is MGHDK and CDR2 is SYGVNS in the germline V gene. The CDR3 DNA is TGTGCCAGCAGTGGGGCAGGCCCTTCGAATACCTACGAGCAGTACTTC. It codes for CASSGAGPSNTYEQYF.